Reported below is one TCR beta chain. TCRdb's copy holds only in-frame clones and misses some; the assay was immunoSEQ multiplex PCR. The repertoire has some 190,000 clones, about 88% of them found once; the top ten carry roughly 3.2%. The record originates from a study of blood T cell repertoires in COVID-19. Participants spanned ages about 18 to 90 years and resided in roughly 26 US areas. The CDR3 sequence is 14 residues long. The V end was cut by 6 bases, the J end by 3 bases, with 15 bases between. In germline, CDR1 is MDHEN, CDR2 SYDVKM. This clonotype was obtained from a woman aged 25 to 39 who had recovered from COVID-19. The rearrangement uses TRBV28 and TRBJ2-7, with a tentative D call TRBD1 (5 bases). Sample: PBMCs or T cells enriched from blood (not recorded which). The CDR3 sequence is CASSAAGSNYEQYV. CDR3 coding DNA: TGTGCCAGCAGCGCGGCAGGGTCTAACTACGAGCAGTACGTC.